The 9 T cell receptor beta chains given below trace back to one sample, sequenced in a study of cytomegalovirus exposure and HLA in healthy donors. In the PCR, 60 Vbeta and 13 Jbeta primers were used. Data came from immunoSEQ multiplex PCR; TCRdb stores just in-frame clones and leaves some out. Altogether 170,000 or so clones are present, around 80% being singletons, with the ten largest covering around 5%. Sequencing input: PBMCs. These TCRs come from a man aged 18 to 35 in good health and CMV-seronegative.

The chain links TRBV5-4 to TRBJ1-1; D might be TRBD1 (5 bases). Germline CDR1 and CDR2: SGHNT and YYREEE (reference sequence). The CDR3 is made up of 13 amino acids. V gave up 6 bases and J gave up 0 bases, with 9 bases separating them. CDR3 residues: CASKRGMNTEAFF. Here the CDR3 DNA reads TGTGCCAGCAAACGGGGGATGAACACTGAAGCTTTCTTT.

The CDR3 reads CASSGRRLLRDSNYGYTF. In nucleotides, the CDR3 is TGTGCCAGCAGTGGACGAAGATTACTGAGGGACAGTAACTATGGCTACACCTTC. The chain couples TRBV6-1 to TRBJ1-2; 7 bases map to TRBD1. The length of the CDR3 is 18 residues. CDR1 and CDR2 from the germline V gene are MNHNS and SASEGT. The V segment lost 4 bases and the J segment 1 base; nucleotides outside the gene matches: 15.

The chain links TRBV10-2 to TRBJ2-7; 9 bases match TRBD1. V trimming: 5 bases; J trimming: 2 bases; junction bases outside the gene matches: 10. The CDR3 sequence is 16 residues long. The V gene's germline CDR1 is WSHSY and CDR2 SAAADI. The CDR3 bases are TGCGCCAGCAGTTCCACAGGGGGCACGGGCACCTACGAGCAGTACTTC. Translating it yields CASSSTGGTGTYEQYF.

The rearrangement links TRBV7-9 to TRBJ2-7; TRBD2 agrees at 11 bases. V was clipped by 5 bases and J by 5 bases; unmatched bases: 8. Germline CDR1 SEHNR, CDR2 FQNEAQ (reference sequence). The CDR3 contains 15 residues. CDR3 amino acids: CASSTDSGRADEQYF. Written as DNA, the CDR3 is TGTGCCAGCAGCACCGATAGCGGGAGGGCCGACGAGCAGTACTTC.

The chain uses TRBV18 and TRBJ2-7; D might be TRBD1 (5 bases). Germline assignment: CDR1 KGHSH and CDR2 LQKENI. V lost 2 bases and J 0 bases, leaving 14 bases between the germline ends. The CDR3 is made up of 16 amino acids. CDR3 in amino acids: CASSPWEGQGSYEQYF. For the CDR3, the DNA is TGTGCCAGCTCACCATGGGAAGGCCAGGGCTCCTACGAGCAGTACTTC.

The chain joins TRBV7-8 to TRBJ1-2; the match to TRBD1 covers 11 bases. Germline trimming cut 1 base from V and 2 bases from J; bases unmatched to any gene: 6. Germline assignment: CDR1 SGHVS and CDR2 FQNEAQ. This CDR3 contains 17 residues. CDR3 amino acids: CASSLGSRDRGNYGYTF. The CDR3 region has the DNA TGTGCCAGCAGCTTAGGTAGTAGGGACAGGGGGAACTATGGCTACACCTTC.

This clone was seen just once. The CDR3 spells CASSPPQTQDRGRPWITEAFF. The CDR3 nucleotides read TGTGCCAGCTCACCGCCCCAAACACAAGACAGGGGGCGACCTTGGATTACTGAAGCTTTCTTT. The J gene is TRBJ1-1, the V gene TRBV18; 10 bases map to TRBD1. Germline CDR1 is KGHSH and CDR2 is LQKENI. This CDR3 is built from 21 residues. Germline trimming cut 3 bases from V and 5 bases from J; bases unmatched to any gene: 24.

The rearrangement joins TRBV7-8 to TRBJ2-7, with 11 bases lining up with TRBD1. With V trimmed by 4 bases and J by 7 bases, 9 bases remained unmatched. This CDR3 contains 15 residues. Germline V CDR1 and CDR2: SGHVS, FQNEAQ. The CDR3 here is CASSSFGQGAREQYF. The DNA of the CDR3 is TGTGCCAGCAGCTCATTTGGACAGGGGGCAAGGGAGCAGTACTTC.

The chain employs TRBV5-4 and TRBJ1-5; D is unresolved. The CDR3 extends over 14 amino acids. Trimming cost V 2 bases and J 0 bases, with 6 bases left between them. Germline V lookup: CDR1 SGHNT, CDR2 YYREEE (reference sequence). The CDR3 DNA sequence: TGTGCCAGCAGCTTCACACCTAGCAATCAGCCCCAGCATTTT. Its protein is CASSFTPSNQPQHF.